The text below deals with one T cell receptor (beta chain). Its antigen specificity is not known. The record has no base qualities; no much larger clone is one base away. Reading from cysteine to phenylalanine, the CDR3 counts 19 amino acids. Just the 57-base CDR3 DNA is kept, in frame starting at base 1. V lost 2 bases and J lost 3 bases; the stretch between them is 26 bases long. The germline V gene gives CDR1 as SGHDT and CDR2 as YYEEEE. This sample stems from a study of blood T cell repertoires in COVID-19 (dated by TCRdb to 2018 to 2021). Study-wide context: Collaborator samples came from the United States, Italy and Spain and covered acute and convalescent phases of COVID-19. The material from the prospective study consisted of cDNA or gDNA derived from T cells, B-cell-depleted T cells, or PBMCs. Deeply sampled blood TCRbeta repertoires from subjects exposed to, actively infected with, or recovered from COVID-19 were included in the dataset. The repertoires were released in a freely available public database meant as a resource for research on the immune response to SARS-CoV-2. Samples were obtained from the ongoing ImmuneRACE study (first 160 participants) and from some 1,300 subjects provided by 6 global collaborators. Nearly every sample came with metadata listing a de-identified subject ID, COVID-19 status, age in years and sex. HLA class I and class II types, where available, came from metadata supplied by the sample provider rather than from assay-based typing.

TCRbeta CDR3 regions were amplified from genomic DNA by means of the immunoSEQ Assay, a bias-controlled multiplex PCR. As for the original processing: Nucleated cell counts per sample were estimated from amplification of reference gene primers within the assay. To quantify the absolute abundance of each unique TCRbeta CDR3 rearrangement, sequence reads were collapsed and filtered. For each sample, productive Simpson clonality was calculated as the square root of Simpson's diversity index over productive rearrangements. The clones in this table, taken by TCRdb from immuneACCESS, are in-frame only. Not every clone is retained; where verified, under half of the shortfall comes from an unresolved V gene, and the cause of the rest is unknown. For V, J and clone size, that table is used; D and trimming come from the DNA. Within this sample are 200,000 to 250,000 clones, with approximately 80% of them counted one time only. The top ten hold roughly 4.2% of the sample.

Overall results and qualifications from the work: Clinical and demographic metadata were provided uncurated, with the amount varying by source and participant.

Each collaborating institution followed its own protocols to collect whole blood in K2EDTA tubes. For TCRbeta analysis, collaborators shipped samples as frozen whole blood, isolated PBMCs, or DNA extracted from either of those sample types. The V gene is TRBV5-6 and the J gene is TRBJ1-1; no confident D gene assignment can be made. Source material: peripheral blood. This sequence originates from a woman aged 40 to 50 with active or convalescent COVID-19. The CDR3 loop reads CASSFLVKVSPLPDTEAFF. In nucleotide form, the sequence is TGTGCCAGCAGCTTCCTGGTGAAAGTGTCGCCCCTCCCGGACACTGAAGCTTTCTTT.